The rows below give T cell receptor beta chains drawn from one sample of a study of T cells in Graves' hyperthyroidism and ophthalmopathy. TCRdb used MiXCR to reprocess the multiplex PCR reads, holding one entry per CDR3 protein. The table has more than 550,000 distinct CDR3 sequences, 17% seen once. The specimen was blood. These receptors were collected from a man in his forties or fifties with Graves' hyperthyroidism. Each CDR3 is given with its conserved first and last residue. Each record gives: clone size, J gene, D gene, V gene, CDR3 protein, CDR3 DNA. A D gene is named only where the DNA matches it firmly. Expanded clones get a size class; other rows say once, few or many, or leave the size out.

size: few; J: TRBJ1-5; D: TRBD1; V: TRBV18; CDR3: CASSPGQSKNQPQHF; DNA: TGTGCCAGCTCACCGGGACAGTCAAAAAATCAGCCCCAGCATTTT
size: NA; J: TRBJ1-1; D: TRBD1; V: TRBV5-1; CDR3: CASSFAGQDSEAFF; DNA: TGCGCCAGCAGCTTTGCGGGACAGGACTCTGAAGCTTTCTTT
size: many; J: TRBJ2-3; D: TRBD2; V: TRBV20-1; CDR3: CSAGTSGRDTQYF; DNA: TGCAGTGCTGGCACTAGCGGGAGGGATACGCAGTATTTT
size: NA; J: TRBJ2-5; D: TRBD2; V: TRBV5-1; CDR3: CASSLPAGLVAETQYF; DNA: TGCGCCAGCAGCTTGCCCGCGGGACTAGTGGCCGAGACCCAGTACTTC
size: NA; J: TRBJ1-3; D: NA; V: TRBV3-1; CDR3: CASSPGPSGNTIYF; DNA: TGTGCCAGCAGCCCAGGTCCCTCTGGAAACACCATATATTTT
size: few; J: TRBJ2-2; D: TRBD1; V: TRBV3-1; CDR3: CASSSRQGPGELFF; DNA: TGTGCCAGCAGCTCAAGACAGGGGCCCGGGGAGCTGTTTTTT
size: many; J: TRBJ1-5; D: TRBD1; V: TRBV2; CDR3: CASRKGQGEQPQHF; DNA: TGTGCCAGCAGGAAAGGACAGGGGGAACAGCCCCAGCATTTT
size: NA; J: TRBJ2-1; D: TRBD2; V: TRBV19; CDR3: CASSIGLAVEQFF; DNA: TGTGCCAGTAGTATAGGACTAGCCGTTGAGCAGTTCTTC
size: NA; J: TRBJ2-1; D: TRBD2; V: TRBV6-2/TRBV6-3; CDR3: CASSSSGSWLWEQFF; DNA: TGTGCCAGCAGCTCTAGCGGGAGTTGGTTATGGGAGCAGTTCTTC
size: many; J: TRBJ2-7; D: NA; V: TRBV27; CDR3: CASSASQEQYF; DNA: TGTGCCAGCAGTGCGAGCCAAGAGCAGTACTTC
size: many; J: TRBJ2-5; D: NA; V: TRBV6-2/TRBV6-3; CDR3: CASSYGAGLGETQYF; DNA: TGTGCCAGCAGTTACGGGGCGGGGCTGGGAGAGACCCAGTACTTC
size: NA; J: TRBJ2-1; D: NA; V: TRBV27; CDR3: CASSYDLHNEQFF; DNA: TGTGCCAGCAGTTATGACCTACACAATGAGCAGTTCTTC
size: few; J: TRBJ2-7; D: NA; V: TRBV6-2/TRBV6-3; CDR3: CASINGGQGSHEQYF; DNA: TGTGCCAGCATCAATGGAGGGCAGGGTTCCCACGAGCAGTACTTC
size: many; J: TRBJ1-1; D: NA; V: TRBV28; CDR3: CASNLNPVRTEAFF; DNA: TGTGCCAGCAATTTGAACCCGGTTCGCACTGAAGCTTTCTTT
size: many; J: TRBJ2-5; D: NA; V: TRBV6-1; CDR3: CASLPGGRLETQYF; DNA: TGTGCCAGCCTTCCAGGGGGGCGGTTAGAGACCCAGTACTTC